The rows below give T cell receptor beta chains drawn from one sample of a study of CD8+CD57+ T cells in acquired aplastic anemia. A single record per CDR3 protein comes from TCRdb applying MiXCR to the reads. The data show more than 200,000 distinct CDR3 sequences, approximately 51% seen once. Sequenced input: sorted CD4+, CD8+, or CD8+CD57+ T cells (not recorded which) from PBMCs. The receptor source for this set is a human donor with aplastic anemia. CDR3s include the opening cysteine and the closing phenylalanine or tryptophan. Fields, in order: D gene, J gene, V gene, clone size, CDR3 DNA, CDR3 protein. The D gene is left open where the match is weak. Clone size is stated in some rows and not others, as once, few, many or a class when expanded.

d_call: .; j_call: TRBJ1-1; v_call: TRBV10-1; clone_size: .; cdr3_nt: TGCGCCAGCAGTGAGTCTCATAACACTGAAGCTTTCTTT; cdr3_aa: CASSESHNTEAFF
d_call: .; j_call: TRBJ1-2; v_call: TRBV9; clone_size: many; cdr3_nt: TGTGCCAGCAGCGTAGCGTCGGGCCCCTACTATGGCTACACCTTC; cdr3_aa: CASSVASGPYYGYTF
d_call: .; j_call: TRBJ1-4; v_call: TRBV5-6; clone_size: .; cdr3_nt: TGTGCCAGCAGCCCACCTGACAGGACAAAAAAACTGTTTTTT; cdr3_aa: CASSPPDRTKKLFF
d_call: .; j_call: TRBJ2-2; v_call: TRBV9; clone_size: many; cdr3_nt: TGTGCCAGCAGCCCCTATGCCGGGGAGCTGTTTTTT; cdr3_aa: CASSPYAGELFF
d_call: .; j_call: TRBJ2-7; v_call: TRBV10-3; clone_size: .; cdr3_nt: TGTGCCAGCAGTTACTCTTTTCGGGGACCGGTGTACGAGCAGTACTTC; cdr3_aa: CASSYSFRGPVYEQYF
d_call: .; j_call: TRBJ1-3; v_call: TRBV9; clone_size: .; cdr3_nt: TGTGCCAGCTCTAGGGACCACTCTGGAAACACCATATATTTT; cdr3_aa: CASSRDHSGNTIYF
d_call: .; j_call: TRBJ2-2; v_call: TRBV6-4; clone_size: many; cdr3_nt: TGTGCCAGCAGCCGGGATTACACCGGGGAGCTGTTTTTT; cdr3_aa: CASSRDYTGELFF
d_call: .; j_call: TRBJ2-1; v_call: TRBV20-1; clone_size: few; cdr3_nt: TGCAGTGCTAGAGATGCACAGGGCTACTACAATGAGCAGTTCTTC; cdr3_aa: CSARDAQGYYNEQFF
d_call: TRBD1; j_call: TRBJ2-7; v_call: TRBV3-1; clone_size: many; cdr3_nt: TGTGCCAGCAGCCAAGCGGCACAGGGGTGGGCCGAGCAGTACTTC; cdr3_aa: CASSQAAQGWAEQYF
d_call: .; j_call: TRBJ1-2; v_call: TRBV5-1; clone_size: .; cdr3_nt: TGCGCCAGCAGACCTGGGACGGAGGTTTATGGCTACACCTTC; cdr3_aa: CASRPGTEVYGYTF
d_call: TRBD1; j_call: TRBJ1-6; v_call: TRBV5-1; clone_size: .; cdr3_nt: TGCGCCAGCAGCGGAGAGGCCGGGACAGGGGGTTCGGTAGATAATTCACCCCTCCACTTT; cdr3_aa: CASSGEAGTGGSVDNSPLHF
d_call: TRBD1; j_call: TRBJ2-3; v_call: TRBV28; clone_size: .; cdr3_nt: TGTGCCAGCAGTCATTCGACAGGGGGCGCGAGCACAGATACGCAGTATTTT; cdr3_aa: CASSHSTGGASTDTQYF
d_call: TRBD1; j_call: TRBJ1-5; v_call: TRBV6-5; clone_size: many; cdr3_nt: TGTGCCAGCAGAACCTCGACAGGGGAGGATCAGCCCCAGCATTTT; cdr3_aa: CASRTSTGEDQPQHF
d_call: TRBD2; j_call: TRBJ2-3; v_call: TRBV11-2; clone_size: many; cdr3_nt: TGTGCCAGCAGCGCGCGGGGGGGCAGAGATACGCAGTATTTT; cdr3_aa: CASSARGGRDTQYF
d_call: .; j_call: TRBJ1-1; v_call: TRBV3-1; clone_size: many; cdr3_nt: TGTGCCAGCAGCCCAAAACAGGGATGGGACACTGAAGCTTTCTTT; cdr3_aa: CASSPKQGWDTEAFF
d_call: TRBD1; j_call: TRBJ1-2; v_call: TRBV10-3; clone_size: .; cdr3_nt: TGTGCCATCAGCCCGGGGACAGGGGACTATGGCTACACCTTC; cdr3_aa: CAISPGTGDYGYTF
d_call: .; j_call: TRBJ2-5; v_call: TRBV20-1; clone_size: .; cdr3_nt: TGCAGTGCTAGAGTAGGCAGCCAAGAGACCCAGTACTTC; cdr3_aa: CSARVGSQETQYF
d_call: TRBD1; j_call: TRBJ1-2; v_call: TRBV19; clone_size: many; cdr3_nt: TGTGCCAGTAGTATTGCAGGGGGCCTTACTAACTATGGCTACACCTTC; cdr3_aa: CASSIAGGLTNYGYTF
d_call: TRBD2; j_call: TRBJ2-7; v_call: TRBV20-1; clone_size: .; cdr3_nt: TGCAGTGCAGAGGGACTAGCGGGGGGGATAATCGTTTACGAGCAGTACTTC; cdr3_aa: CSAEGLAGGIIVYEQYF
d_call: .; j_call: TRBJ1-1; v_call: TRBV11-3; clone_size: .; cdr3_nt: TGTGCCAGCAGCTCCGGTGGGCACCTGAACACAGAAGCTTTCTTT; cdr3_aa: CASSSGGHLNTEAFF
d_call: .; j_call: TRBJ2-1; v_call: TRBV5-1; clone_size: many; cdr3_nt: TGCGCCAGCAGCCCCCCAGGGGGGGCCGTAGGTGAGCAGTTCTTC; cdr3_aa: CASSPPGGAVGEQFF
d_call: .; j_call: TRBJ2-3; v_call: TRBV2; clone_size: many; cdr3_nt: TGTGCCAGCAGTCGACGGTTAGAAGATACGCAGTATTTT; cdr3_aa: CASSRRLEDTQYF
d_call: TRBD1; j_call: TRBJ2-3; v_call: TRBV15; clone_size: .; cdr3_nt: TGTGCCACCAGCAGGCCCGGGACAGGGGGCACGTATACGCAGTATTTT; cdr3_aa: CATSRPGTGGTYTQYF
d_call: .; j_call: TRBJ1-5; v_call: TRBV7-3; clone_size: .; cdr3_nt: TGTGCCAGCAGCCCTCTTGGCGCCGGCAATCAGCCCCAGCATTTT; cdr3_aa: CASSPLGAGNQPQHF
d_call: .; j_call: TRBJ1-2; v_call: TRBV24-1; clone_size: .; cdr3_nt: TGTGCCACCAGTACTCAAACAATAACAGGTACCGAAGCTAACTATGGCTACACCTTC; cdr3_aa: CATSTQTITGTEANYGYTF
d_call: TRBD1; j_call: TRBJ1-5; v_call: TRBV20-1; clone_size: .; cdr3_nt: TGCAGTGCCACGACAGGGGTCCGCCAGCCCCAGCATTTT; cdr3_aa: CSATTGVRQPQHF
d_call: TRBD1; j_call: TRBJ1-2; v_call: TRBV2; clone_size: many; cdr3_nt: TGTGCCAGCACCGACAGGGGCTTCTATGGCTACACCTTC; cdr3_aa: CASTDRGFYGYTF
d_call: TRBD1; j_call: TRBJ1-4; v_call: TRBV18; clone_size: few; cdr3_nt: TGTGCCAGCTCACCACCGGCACAGGGGAAACTGTTTTTT; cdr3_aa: CASSPPAQGKLFF
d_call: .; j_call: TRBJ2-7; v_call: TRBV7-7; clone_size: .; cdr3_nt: TGTGCCAGCAGCCCCGACTCCCGGGAAGAGCAGTACTTC; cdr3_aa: CASSPDSREEQYF
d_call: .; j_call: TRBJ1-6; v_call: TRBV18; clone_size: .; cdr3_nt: TGTGCCAGCTCACCGACAGTTAATGATTCACCCCTCCACTTT; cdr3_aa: CASSPTVNDSPLHF
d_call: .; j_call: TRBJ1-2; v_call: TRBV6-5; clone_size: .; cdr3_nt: TGTGCCAGCAGTATGCGACAGGCTTCCTATGGCTACACCTTC; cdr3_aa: CASSMRQASYGYTF
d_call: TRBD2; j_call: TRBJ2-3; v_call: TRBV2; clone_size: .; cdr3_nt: TGTGCCAGCAGCATGACCCTAGCGGGGGGCACAGATACGCAGTATTTT; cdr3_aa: CASSMTLAGGTDTQYF
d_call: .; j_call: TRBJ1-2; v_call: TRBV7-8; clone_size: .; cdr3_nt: TGTGCCAGCAGCGCAGGGGTCTACACCTTC; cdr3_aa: CASSAGVYTF
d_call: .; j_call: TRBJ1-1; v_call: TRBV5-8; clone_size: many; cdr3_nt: TGTGCCAGCAGCTTGAGGGGCCCGAACACTGAAGCTTTCTTT; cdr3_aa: CASSLRGPNTEAFF
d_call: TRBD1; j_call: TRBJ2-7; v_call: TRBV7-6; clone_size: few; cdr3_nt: TGTGCCAGCAGCGCTGGGACAGGCCCCTACGAGCAGTACTTC; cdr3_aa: CASSAGTGPYEQYF
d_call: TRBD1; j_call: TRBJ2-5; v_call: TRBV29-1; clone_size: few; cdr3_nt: TGCAGCGTTGTGAGGGACAGCAAAGAGACCCAGTACTTC; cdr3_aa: CSVVRDSKETQYF
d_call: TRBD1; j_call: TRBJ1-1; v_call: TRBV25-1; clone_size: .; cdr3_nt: TGTGCCAGCAGTGAACCGGGACAGCCAGAAGCTTTCTTT; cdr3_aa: CASSEPGQPEAFF
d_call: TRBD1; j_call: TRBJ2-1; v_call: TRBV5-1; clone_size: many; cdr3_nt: TGCGCCAGCAGCTTGTTGGGACAGGGGCCTCCAGGGTACAATGAGCAGTTCTTC; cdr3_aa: CASSLLGQGPPGYNEQFF
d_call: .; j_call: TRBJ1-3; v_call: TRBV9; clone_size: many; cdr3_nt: TGTGCCAGCAGCGTAATGACCGGGTCTGGAAACACCATATATTTT; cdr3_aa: CASSVMTGSGNTIYF
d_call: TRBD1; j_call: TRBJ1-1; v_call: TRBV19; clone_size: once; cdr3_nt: TGTGCCTCTCGGCGGGACAGGGTTGACACTGAAGCTTTCTTT; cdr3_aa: CASRRDRVDTEAFF
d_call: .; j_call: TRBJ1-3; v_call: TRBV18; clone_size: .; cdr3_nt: TGTGCCAGCTCACCACCGAGCCGGGATACATTCTCTGGAAACACCATATATTTT; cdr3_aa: CASSPPSRDTFSGNTIYF
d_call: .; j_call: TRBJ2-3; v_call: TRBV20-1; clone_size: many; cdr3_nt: TGCAGTGCTAGTTGGACAGTTCCAGATACGCAGTATTTT; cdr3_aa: CSASWTVPDTQYF
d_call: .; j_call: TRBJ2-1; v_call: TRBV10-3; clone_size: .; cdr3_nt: TGTGCCATCAGTGAGTCTAACCCTAGCGTCGTCAATGAGCAGTTCTTC; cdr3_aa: CAISESNPSVVNEQFF
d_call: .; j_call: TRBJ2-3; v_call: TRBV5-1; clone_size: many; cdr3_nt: TGCGCCAGCAGCCCCGGGGGTACGCAGTATTTT; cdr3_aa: CASSPGGTQYF
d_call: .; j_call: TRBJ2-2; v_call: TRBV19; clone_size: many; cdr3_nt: TGTGCCAGTAGTATAGCTGGGTGGGGCAGGTCGTACACCGGGGAGCTGTTTTTT; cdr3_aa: CASSIAGWGRSYTGELFF
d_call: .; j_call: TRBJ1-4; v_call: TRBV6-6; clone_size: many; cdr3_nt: TGTGCCAGCAGTTATACGAACAGGTATGAAAAACTGTTTTTT; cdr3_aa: CASSYTNRYEKLFF
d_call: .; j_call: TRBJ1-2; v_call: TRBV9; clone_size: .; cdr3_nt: TGTGCCAGCAGCGGGAACAGGGTCCGCTATGGCTACACCTTC; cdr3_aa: CASSGNRVRYGYTF
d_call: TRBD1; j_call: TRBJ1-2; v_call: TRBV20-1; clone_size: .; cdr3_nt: TGCAGTGCTAGCCCACTGGACAGGGTCAGTGGCTACACCTTC; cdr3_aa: CSASPLDRVSGYTF
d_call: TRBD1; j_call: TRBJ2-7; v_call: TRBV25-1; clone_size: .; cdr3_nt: TGTGCCAGCAGTGATTTGACAGGGCAGGGGGAAGAGCAGTACTTC; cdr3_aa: CASSDLTGQGEEQYF
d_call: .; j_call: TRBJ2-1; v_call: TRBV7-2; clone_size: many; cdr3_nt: TGTGCCAGCAGCCAAGACTATGAGAGTGTTACTGAGCAGTTCTTC; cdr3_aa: CASSQDYESVTEQFF